This T cell receptor (beta chain) is drawn from a study of cytomegalovirus exposure and HLA in healthy donors listed by TCRdb under 2017. General notes on the study: According to an earlier analysis of several hundred of the donors, 150 million to 200 million T cells yielded 100 million or so unique TCR beta sequences and about 300 Gb of sequence data. An early release covering 550 to 700 HLA-typed donors comprised roughly 300 gigabases of sequencing data and roughly 86 million unique TCR sequences. The genetic ancestry cluster associated with self-reported Caucasian donors included about 84% of the 300 to 400 genotyped donors. The study was designed to test whether signatures of past pathogen exposure could be identified by cataloging public T cell receptors. Using immunosequencing, the study profiled T cell repertoires from approximately 700 subjects and related those repertoires to cytomegalovirus serostatus. In addition to the first cohort of about 650 subjects, a separate validation cohort of approximately 110 different subjects was used. To predict cytomegalovirus infection status, the study combined high-throughput TCR immunosequencing, statistical association of individual TCRs with disease status, and machine learning. In a later analysis, previously published TCR beta repertoires from hundreds of donors were re-analyzed and high-resolution HLA genotyping was added so that TCR occurrence patterns could be studied. The later analysis used no new phenotypic data to find candidate immune exposures, relying instead on TCR beta sequences and their occurrence across donors. An earlier analysis of approximately 630 of the donors applied high-throughput TCR beta sequencing to assess whether each TCR beta V gene segment acted as functional or pseudogenic. Alongside the repertoire data, information on donor age, sex, ethnicity and CMV serostatus was compiled. A later genetic analysis used genome-wide SNP genotypes for about three fifths of the roughly 700 donors, treating that subset as a discovery cohort. Every repertoire in the discovery cohort had been generated on one and the same sequencing platform. Both class I and class II loci were covered by HLA typing, at four-digit resolution. Typing coverage varied by locus: about 620-630 donors for A, B, C, DRB1 and DQB1; more than 500 for DQA1; over 600 for DPA1; 400 to 480 for DPB1. A handful of DR-DQ haplotypes were handled as single units for association and clustering because linkage in the cohort was strong. Among some 410 genotyped donors of the cohort, an average of around 240,000 unique TCR beta nucleotide sequences were sequenced per donor, roughly 20% of them non-productive.

As regards this clone: Its antigen remains unidentified. The record has no base qualities; no much larger clone is one base away.

Trimming removed 3 bases from V and 2 bases from J; the gene matches leave 4 bases unexplained. The germline V gene (reference sequence) yields MNHEY for CDR1 and SMNVEV for CDR2. The CDR3 covers 15 residues, taking in both the cysteine and the phenylalanine. The DNA shown is the 45-base CDR3, in frame from base 1. The cohort was made up of about 610 healthy bone marrow donors. At the time of sampling, all cohort members were nominally healthy, though unrecorded immune exposures were likely present. The donor tested CMV seropositive and was one of the 289 seropositive cohort members. A peripheral blood sample was collected from each donor, and TCR beta sequencing was performed on peripheral blood mononuclear cells. Genomic DNA was extracted from the blood cell samples with the Qiagen DNeasy Blood Extraction Kit. Summary of the overall study and its limitations: Most TCR sequences were seen in very few donors, while some public TCRs were found in many individuals. A further reported finding was that TCR beta sequences accurately predicted the HLA-A and HLA-B alleles for most subjects in the first cohort. V-gene and J-gene trimming of TCR beta chains was associated with a missense DCLRE1C variant in a later genetic analysis, and the association was replicated in an independent cohort. When HLA alleles, especially DR and DQ, strongly co-occurred, TCR associations were difficult to assign to individual alleles. Specific HLA alleles were associated with some 15,000 TCR beta sequences at a false discovery rate of 0.05 in a later analysis. A group of highly shared sequence variants was considered likely to be a technical artifact of the sequencing pipeline. In a later analysis, the rate of TCR association differed among HLA loci, with DRB1 alleles having the most associated TCRs and HLA-C alleles having the fewest. The 87-base-pair reads could not distinguish some IMGT-functional V segments, including TRBV6-2 and TRBV6-3, so those segments were excluded. In vitro tests confirmed that a few of the cytomegalovirus-associated TCR beta chains recognize cytomegalovirus antigens. A later analysis found that HLA-associated TCR beta chains were more clonally expanded and had lower generation probabilities than equally common non-associated chains. Some 16 rarely observed V segments, including chromosome 9 orphons, were excluded from the earlier analysis of a few hundred of the donors because counts were too low. Most CMV-associated TCR beta chains appeared to be HLA-restricted in a later analysis, and the HLA associations seemed to be driven largely by CMV exposure. Correlated functional status among segregating V segments might reflect linkage disequilibrium, but an unknown experimental factor could not be ruled out. Broadly in line with IMGT annotations, most TCR beta V segments showed up in productive rearrangements about 90% or about 30% of the time in an earlier analysis of 587 of the donors. In this cohort, only TCR beta chains were sequenced, and detectable features were limited by the absence of alpha or paired-chain data. The authors suggested that the approach could potentially be generalized to other disease states and immunological phenotypes. In a later analysis, several top co-occurrence clusters were reported to appear linked to parvovirus B19, influenza, CMV and Epstein-Barr virus. Presence/absence analyses assumed roughly uniform sequencing depth across donors, an assumption that may not hold. The study listed 150 to 200 TCR beta chains as associated with cytomegalovirus. For the cohort, immune exposure information was limited to CMV serostatus. Because HLA typing was missing for some donors at each locus, association tests included only the typed subset. According to a later genetic analysis, donors in an Asian-associated ancestry cluster had fewer N-insertions in productive TCRs than the roughly 700-donor mean. The classifier was reported to diagnose cytomegalovirus status with high specificity and sensitivity in both the original cohort and the validation cohort.

The protocol used for the library was the immunoSEQ multiplex PCR assay. For the multiplex PCR, a mixture combining 60 forward primers for TCR Vbeta segments and 13 reverse primers for TCR Jbeta segments was used. The CDR3 region of rearranged TCR beta genes was amplified from genomic DNA by a multiplex PCR assay. On the Illumina HiSeq System, the amplified TCR beta libraries were sequenced as 87-base-pair reads. In the original analysis: A later analysis counted tens of millions of unique TCR beta chains across the 650 to 700 repertoires, and some 12 million of these chains were shared by at least two donors. A nearest-neighbor algorithm error-corrected the raw reads and collapsed the reads into unique sequences, merging closely related sequences to remove PCR and sequencing errors. V, D and J gene segments were assigned by aligning CDR3 sequences to IMGT reference sequences. For a sequence to be retained, a match of at least six nucleotides to both a V gene segment and a J gene segment was required. Rearrangements were classified as productive when the CDR3 lacked stop codons and remained in frame with V and J, and all other rearrangements were classified as non-productive. Following IMGT convention, CDR3 was defined as the stretch from the second conserved V-encoded cysteine to the conserved J-encoded phenylalanine. Sequences without an unambiguous match to a single V gene segment were excluded from the earlier analysis of a few hundred of the donors. In an earlier analysis of 587 of the donors, V segments were called functional above 56.7% productive rearrangements and were called segregating when the between-donor standard deviation exceeded 5%. To diagnose cytomegalovirus status from the catalog of TCR beta chain sequences, a statistical classification framework was built. A later analysis assigned V and J genes by comparing TCR nucleotide sequences with IMGT/GENE-DB human TR gene sequences. The TCRdist pipeline was used in a later analysis to assign CDR3 sequences and most-parsimonious VDJ recombination scenarios. In a later analysis, each TCR beta chain was defined by its CDR3 amino acid sequence together with its V-gene family, and reads without a unique V-gene family were excluded. As a way to deal with suspected cross-contamination and a sequencing artifact, a later analysis dropped 450 to 700 nucleotide sequences that were highly shared and had low generation probability. For each public chain, a later analysis derived a clonal expansion index from normalized ranks of inferred template counts within each repertoire. Generation probabilities in a later analysis came from a VDJ recombination model fitted to out-of-frame rearrangements, and those results were checked against IGoR. In a later analysis, TCR-TCR, TCR-HLA and TCR-CMV co-occurrence was scored with hypergeometric tests, and a repertoire-size bias correction was applied to TCR pairs. A later analysis estimated false discovery rates by permuting HLA or CMV assignments 20 times. In a later analysis, co-occurring TCRs were grouped using DBSCAN, and TCRdist sequence similarity was added for clustering within HLA-allele-positive subsets. Repertoires with fewer than 30,000 or more than 120,000 public chains, plus five repertoires with anomalous nucleotide sharing, were excluded from co-occurrence clustering. TCRdb obtained this table from immuneACCESS and retained in-frame rearrangements with V and J assigned. These tables miss some clones; where compared with another copy, unresolved V genes account for less than half of the shortfall, and the remainder is unexplained. D and trimming come from the DNA, and the V and J calls and clone size come from that table. The sample table contains about 100,000 clones; only one count was recorded for about 86% of them. Jointly, the top ten make up about 4.4% of the sample.

This chain joins TRBV27 to TRBJ2-5, with TRBD2 matching 9 junction bases. Specimen: PBMCs. The source of this sequence is a woman in her seventies in good health and CMV-seropositive. The sequence in DNA is TGTGCCAGCAGTTTTAAGGCGGGAGGGCAAGAGACCCAGTACTTC. It is translated as CASSFKAGGQETQYF.